The 20 T cell receptor beta chains below were found in one sample sequenced in a study of T cell responses to AZD1222 COVID-19 vaccine. The repertoire was sequenced with immunoSEQ multiplex PCR; TCRdb's copy has only in-frame clones and lacks some. The table includes 150,000 to 200,000 clones, approximately 90% detected once. Specimen: peripheral blood, collected on day 0 of AZD1222 vaccination. The source is an adult in good health.

The chain uses TRBV7-6 and TRBJ2-7; TRBD1 agrees at 7 bases. Germline V gene data show CDR1 as SGHVS and CDR2 as FNYEAQ. CDR3 length: 16 residues. V shed 5 bases and J 0 bases; nucleotides not matched to a gene: 10. CDR3 DNA sequence: TGTGCCAGCAGCGCTACAAATAGGGGGCTCTCCTACGAGCAGTACTTC. Its translation: CASSATNRGLSYEQYF.

This chain links TRBV5-1 with TRBJ2-7; D is ambiguous. Germline lookup yields CDR1 SGHRS and CDR2 YFSETQ. V lost 1 base and J 3 bases, leaving 8 bases between the germline ends. The CDR3 sequence is 13 residues long. CDR3 nucleotides: TGCGCCAGCAGCTTGTCGCCGAGCTACGAGCAGTACTTC. It yields the protein CASSLSPSYEQYF. Full variable domain (missing parts from reference TRBV5-1 and TRBJ2-7): KAGVTQTPRYLIKTRGQQVTLSCSPISGHRSVSWYQQTPGQGLQFLFEYFSETQRNKGNFPGRFSGRQFSNSRSEMNVSTLELGDSALYLCASSLSPSYEQYFGPGTRLTVT.

The chain links TRBV7-2 to TRBJ1-2, with 7 bases matching TRBD1. The CDR3 runs 13 residues. Per germline, CDR1 SGHTA and CDR2 FQGNSA. Losses at the gene ends were 5 bases for V and 3 bases for J; bases not matched to a gene: 3. The CDR3 loop is CASSIDRDYGYTF. In nucleotides, the CDR3 is TGTGCCAGCAGCATTGACAGGGACTATGGCTACACCTTC.

The chain employs TRBV9 and TRBJ1-1; 7 nucleotides line up with TRBD1. This CDR3 has 15 amino acids. CDR1 is SGDLS, CDR2 YYNGEE, per germline. V lost 3 bases and J lost 6; bases outside the gene matches: 11. The CDR3 region is CASSAGDRVGSEAFF. The CDR3 nucleotides read TGTGCCAGCAGCGCCGGTGACAGGGTTGGTTCTGAAGCTTTCTTT.

The V call is TRBV28, the J call TRBJ1-2, with D possibly matching TRBD1 (6 bases). The CDR3 has 13 residues. Per the germline V gene, CDR1 is MDHEN and CDR2 is SYDVKM. V gave up 2 bases and J gave up 4 bases, with 8 bases separating them. CDR3 amino acids: CASSLRGGYGYTF. CDR3 nucleotides: TGTGCCAGCAGTTTAAGGGGGGGCTATGGCTACACCTTC.

The chain uses TRBV7-7 and TRBJ2-5; 8 bases are a match to TRBD1. The V gene's germline CDR1 is SSHAT and CDR2 FNYEAQ (reference sequence). Trimming cost V 5 bases and J 5 bases; bases outside gene matches: 7. The CDR3 is 14 amino acids. CDR3 nucleotide sequence: TGTGCCAGCAGCCCGACAGGGGCCCGGGAGACCCAGTACTTC. Amino acid sequence: CASSPTGARETQYF.

The gene calls are TRBV11-2 and TRBJ2-3; D could derive from TRBD1 or TRBD2 (6 bases each). Germline CDR1 reads SGHAT; CDR2 reads FQNNGV. Trimming removed 7 bases at V and 1 base at J, with 15 bases between. CDR3 length: 15 residues. In DNA form, the CDR3 reads TGTGCCAGCATGCTTTTGGGGGGCCGCACAGATACGCAGTATTTT. Protein sequence: CASMLLGGRTDTQYF. Using reference TRBV11-2 and TRBJ2-3 for the parts outside the CDR3, the full variable domain is EAGVAQSPRYKIIEKRQSVAFWCNPISGHATLYWYQQILGQGPKLLIQFQNNGVVDDSQLPKDRFSAERLKGVDSTLKIQPAKLEDSAVYLCASMLLGGRTDTQYFGPGTRLTVL.

V usage is TRBV10-1 and J usage is TRBJ1-4; 8 bases line up with TRBD1. The germline CDR1 and CDR2 sequences are WNHNN and SYGVQD (reference sequence). This CDR3 is 14 amino acids long. The ends lost 6 bases at V and 8 bases at J; junction bases unmatched: 8. CDR3 nucleotides: TGCGCCAGCAGGGATGACAGGGGATGGGAAAAACTGTTTTTT. As protein: CASRDDRGWEKLFF.

V is TRBV18 and J is TRBJ2-1; TRBD2 agrees at 11 bases. The CDR3 sequence is 17 residues long. CDR1 and CDR2 (germline): KGHSH, LQKENI. Trimming at V came to 3 bases and at J to 0 bases, leaving 4 bases not matched to a gene. CDR3 nucleotide sequence: TGTGCCAGCTCACCCCCTAGCGGGGGGAGCTCCTACAATGAGCAGTTCTTC. Protein product: CASSPPSGGSSYNEQFF.

V is TRBV3-1 (or the pseudogene TRBV3-2) and J is TRBJ2-5; D uncertain. V shed 6 bases and J shed 4 bases, with 12 bases lying between them. Germline V gives CDR1 LGHDT, CDR2 YNNKEL (reference sequence). The CDR3 runs to 13 residues. This CDR3 is CASRYGTVETQYF. The CDR3 coding sequence is TGTGCCAGCAGATATGGTACCGTAGAGACCCAGTACTTC.

The chain recombines TRBV12-5 with TRBJ1-1; 7 nucleotides agree with TRBD1. The CDR3 contains 13 residues. V dropped 1 base and J dropped 5; count of bases not matched to a gene: 1. CDR1 is LGHNT and CDR2 is FRNRAP in the germline V gene. CDR3 DNA: TGTGCTAGTGGTTTGGGACAGGGAACTGAAGCTTTCTTT. It translates to CASGLGQGTEAFF.

The chain recombines TRBV5-6 with TRBJ1-2; tentatively, D is TRBD1 (6 bases). CDR1 SGHDT and CDR2 YYEEEE come from the germline V gene. V lost 0 bases, J lost 0 bases, and 9 bases lay in between. The CDR3 length is 15 residues. The chain's CDR3 is CASSLDRDSNYGYTF. CDR3 coding DNA: TGTGCCAGCAGCTTGGACAGGGACTCTAACTATGGCTACACCTTC.

This clone has a handful of counts. The V and J genes are TRBV10-3 and TRBJ1-4; TRBD1 agrees at 9 bases. V shed 11 bases and J 6 bases; nucleotides not matched to a gene: 7. CDR1 is ENHRY, CDR2 SYGVKD, per germline. CDR3 size: 13 residues. The CDR3 DNA reads as TGTGCCTCCCGGGACAGGGAGGATGAAAAACTGTTTTTT. This encodes CASRDREDEKLFF.

The chain uses TRBV11-2 and TRBJ1-2; the match to TRBD1 covers 10 bases. V lost 5 bases to trimming and J lost 8 bases; unmatched junction nucleotides: 2. The germline V gene encodes CDR1 SGHAT and CDR2 FQNNGV. The CDR3 is made up of 12 amino acids. The CDR3 reads CASSRTGGGYTF. The CDR3 coding sequence is TGTGCCAGCAGCCGGACAGGGGGAGGCTACACCTTC. Full variable domain (outside the CDR3, taken from reference TRBV11-2 and TRBJ1-2): EAGVAQSPRYKIIEKRQSVAFWCNPISGHATLYWYQQILGQGPKLLIQFQNNGVVDDSQLPKDRFSAERLKGVDSTLKIQPAKLEDSAVYLCASSRTGGGYTFGSGTRLTVV.

In the case of this clone: At one end the junction does not follow the germline gene, possibly because of a read error. The J gene is TRBJ2-7, the V gene TRBV9; weak D call: TRBD1 (6 bases). The CDR3 loop spans 15 amino acids. Germline V gene data show CDR1 as SGDLS and CDR2 as YYNGEE. CDR3 sequence (DNA): TGTGCCAGCACCGTACTGGGGGACAACTCCTACGAGCAGTACTTC. It yields the protein CASTVLGDNSYEQYF.

This clone was detected once. The chain has TRBV27 and TRBJ2-5; 8 nucleotides match TRBD2. This CDR3 has 15 residues. Losses at the gene ends were 4 bases for V and 5 bases for J; bases not matched to a gene: 9. Germline assignment: CDR1 MNHEY and CDR2 SMNVEV (reference sequence). In nucleotides, the CDR3 is TGTGCCAGCAGTTGGTACGGGGGGGCGCAGGAGACCCAGTACTTC. Its protein product is CASSWYGGAQETQYF.

The chain uses TRBV7-9 and TRBJ1-2; 9 bases align to TRBD1. The junction had 10 bases not matched to a gene; V was cut back by 4 bases and J by 7 bases. This CDR3 has 15 residues. Germline V gene sequence: CDR1 SEHNR, CDR2 FQNEAQ (reference sequence). CDR3 amino acids: CASSSRTGDFGGYTF. CDR3 coding DNA: TGTGCCAGCAGCTCACGGACAGGGGACTTCGGTGGCTACACCTTC.

The chain has TRBV7-8 and TRBJ2-2; D possibly corresponds to TRBD1 (6 bases). This CDR3 spans 14 amino acids. Germline values: CDR1 SGHVS, CDR2 FQNEAQ. V was pared by 5 bases and J by 6 bases, with 13 bases between. The CDR3 reads CASSLGHRSGELFF. In nucleotides, the CDR3 is TGTGCCAGCAGCCTGGGACACCGGTCCGGGGAGCTGTTTTTT.

This clone appeared a few times. This chain connects TRBV2 to TRBJ1-2; 7 nucleotides align to TRBD1. Germline CDR1 SNHLY, CDR2 FYNNEI. This CDR3 has 15 amino acids. Trimming at V came to 0 bases and at J to 8 bases, leaving 9 bases not matched to a gene. CDR3 amino acids: CASSEADRDLDGYTF. In DNA, the CDR3 is TGTGCCAGCAGTGAAGCCGACAGGGACCTTGACGGCTACACCTTC.

CDR3 region: CASSASAGDQETQYF. CDR3 nucleotides: TGTGCCAGCAGCGCATCCGCGGGGGACCAAGAGACCCAGTACTTC. The J gene is TRBJ2-5, the V gene TRBV9; 7 bases are shared with TRBD2. V dropped 3 bases and J dropped 0; count of bases not matched to a gene: 5. The CDR3 is 15 amino acids. Germline V lookup: CDR1 SGDLS, CDR2 YYNGEE.